This T cell receptor (beta chain) was captured by sequencing in a study of blood T cell repertoires in COVID-19. Study in general: Samples representing acute and convalescent COVID-19 were sourced from the United States, Italy and Spain. Sample material is recorded as cDNA or gDNA derived from T cells, B-cell-depleted T cells, or PBMCs.

With 2 bases removed from V and 2 bases from J, the gap between germline ends came to 11 bases. Germline values: CDR1 SGHTS, CDR2 YDEGEE. The CDR3 runs 15 residues. In the authors' methods: Cell counts per sample came from amplifying reference gene primers. The protocol was immunoSEQ multiplex PCR, while the TCRdb copy is restricted to in-frame clones and leaves out a portion. V, J and clone size were drawn from that table, and D and trimming were deduced from the DNA. The data show about 220,000 clones, roughly 84% seen once. The TCR sequence derives from a man in his fifties or sixties with active or convalescent COVID-19. The V and J genes are TRBV5-8 and TRBJ1-3; no firm D call. The sequenced sample consisted of peripheral blood. CDR3 in amino acids: CASSFSRVPGNTIYF. CDR3 DNA sequence: TGTGCCAGCAGCTTTTCGAGGGTACCTGGAAACACCATATATTTT.